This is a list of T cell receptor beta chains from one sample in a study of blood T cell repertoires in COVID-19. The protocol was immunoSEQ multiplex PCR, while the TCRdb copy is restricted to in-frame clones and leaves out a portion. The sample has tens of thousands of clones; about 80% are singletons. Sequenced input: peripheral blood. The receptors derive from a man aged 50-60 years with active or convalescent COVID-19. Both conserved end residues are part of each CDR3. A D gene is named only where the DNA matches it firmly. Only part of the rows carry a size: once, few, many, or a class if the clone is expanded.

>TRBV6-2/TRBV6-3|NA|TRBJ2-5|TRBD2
TGTGCCAGCAGTTATCGGGTAGCGGGGGCCAAAGAGACCCAGTACTTC
CASSYRVAGAKETQYF
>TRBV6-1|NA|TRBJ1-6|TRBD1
TGTGCCAGCAGTGAAGATCCCGCCTTGGGAACAGGGGGACGCTCACCCCTCCACTTT
CASSEDPALGTGGRSPLHF
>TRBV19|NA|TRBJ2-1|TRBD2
TGTGCCAGTAGGAGGGGACTAGGTGGTTCCTACAATGAGCAGTTCTTC
CASRRGLGGSYNEQFF
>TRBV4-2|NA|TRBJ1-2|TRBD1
TGTGCCAGCAGCCAGGACAGGGAACTCTATGGCTACACCTTC
CASSQDRELYGYTF
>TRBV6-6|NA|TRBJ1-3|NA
TGTGCCAGCAGTTACGGGCAGGGGGGAAACACCATATATTTT
CASSYGQGGNTIYF
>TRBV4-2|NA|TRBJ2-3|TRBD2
TGTGCCAGCAGCCAAGAATTAGCGGGGGGGCACGATACGCAGTATTTT
CASSQELAGGHDTQYF
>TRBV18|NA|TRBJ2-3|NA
TGTGCCAGCTCACCGTGGGGCCCGGATACGCAGTATTTT
CASSPWGPDTQYF
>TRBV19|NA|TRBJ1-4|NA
TGTGCCAGTACTCTTACGCCCGGTGAAAAACTGTTTTTT
CASTLTPGEKLFF
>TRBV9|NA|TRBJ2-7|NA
TGTGCCAGCAGCCCTCAGACAGTCAGCGAGTACGAGCAGTACTTC
CASSPQTVSEYEQYF
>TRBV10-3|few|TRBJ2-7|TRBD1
TGTGCCACCGGGGACAGGGCCGCCTACGAGCAGTACTTC
CATGDRAAYEQYF
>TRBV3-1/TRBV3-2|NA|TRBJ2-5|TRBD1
TGTGCCAGCAGCTACCCGGGACAGGGGAAAGAGACCCAGTACTTC
CASSYPGQGKETQYF
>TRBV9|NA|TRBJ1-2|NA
TGTGCCAGCAGCGTATCAGGAAATCTCTATGGCTACACCTTC
CASSVSGNLYGYTF
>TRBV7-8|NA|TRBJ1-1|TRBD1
TGTGCCAGCAGCCCGAACCGGGACAGAAACACTGAAGCTTTCTTT
CASSPNRDRNTEAFF
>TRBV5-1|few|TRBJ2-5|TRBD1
TGCGCCAGCAGCTCGGGACAGGACCAAGAGACCCAGTACTTC
CASSSGQDQETQYF
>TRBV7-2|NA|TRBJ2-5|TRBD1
TGTGCCAGCAGCACGCCGACAGGGGGCCTTCAAGAGACCCAGTACTTC
CASSTPTGGLQETQYF
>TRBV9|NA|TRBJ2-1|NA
TGTGCCAGCAGCCCCGAGCTCCACAATGAGCAGTTCTTC
CASSPELHNEQFF
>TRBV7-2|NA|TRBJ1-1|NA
TGTGCCAGCAGCTTAGGGGGGGGCACTGAAGCTTTCTTT
CASSLGGGTEAFF
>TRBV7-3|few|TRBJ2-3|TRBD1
TGTGCCAGCAGCCGCAAGACAGGGCTCCTCACAGATACGCAGTATTTT
CASSRKTGLLTDTQYF
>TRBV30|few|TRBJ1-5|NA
TGTGCCTGGGGAAGGGGACAGCCCCAGCATTTT
CAWGRGQPQHF
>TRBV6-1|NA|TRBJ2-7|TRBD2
TGTGCCAGCAGTAAAGATAGCGGGGGGGCCGGGTCCTACGAGCAGTACTTC
CASSKDSGGAGSYEQYF
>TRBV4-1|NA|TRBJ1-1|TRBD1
TGCGCCAGCAGCCACGGGACAGGGGGATCGAACACTGAAGCTTTCTTT
CASSHGTGGSNTEAFF
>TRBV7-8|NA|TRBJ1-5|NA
TGTGCCAGCAGCTCGTACAGGGTTAGAGATCAGCCCCAGCATTTT
CASSSYRVRDQPQHF
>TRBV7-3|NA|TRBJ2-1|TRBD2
TGTGCCAGCAGCCCCGCCGGCGGGGGACCCTCGAATGAGCAGTTCTTC
CASSPAGGGPSNEQFF
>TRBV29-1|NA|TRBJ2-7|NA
TGCAGCGTTGAAATCCCCACATCCTACGAGCAGTACTTC
CSVEIPTSYEQYF
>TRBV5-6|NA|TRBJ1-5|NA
TGTGCCAGCAGCCGCCGGGCCACCAGGGGAATTAATCAGCCCCAGCATTTT
CASSRRATRGINQPQHF
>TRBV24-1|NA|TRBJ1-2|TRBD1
TGTGCCACCAGTGCCGGGACAGCCTATGGCTACACCTTC
CATSAGTAYGYTF
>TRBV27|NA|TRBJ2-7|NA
TGTGCCAGCAGTTTCCTAGGCGTTAGCTCCTACGAGCAGTACTTC
CASSFLGVSSYEQYF
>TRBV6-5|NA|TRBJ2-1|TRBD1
TGTGCCAGCAAGAGGGTCGGGACAGGGATAGGGGAGCAGTTCTTC
CASKRVGTGIGEQFF
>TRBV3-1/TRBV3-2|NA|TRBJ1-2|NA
TGTGCCAGCAGCCCGGACAGCTACTATGGCTACACCTTC
CASSPDSYYGYTF
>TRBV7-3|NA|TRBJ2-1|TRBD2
TGTGCCAGCAGCGATGGGACTAGCGATTACAATGAGCAGTTCTTC
CASSDGTSDYNEQFF
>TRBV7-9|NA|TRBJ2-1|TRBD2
TGTGCCAGCAGCTTATTGCATGAGACTAGCGGGGGGGATGAGCAGTTCTTC
CASSLLHETSGGDEQFF
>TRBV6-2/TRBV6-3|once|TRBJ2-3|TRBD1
TGTGCCAGCAGTTACTCTAAATTACAATTAGACAGGGCCCCTAGCACAGATACGCAGTATTTT
CASSYSKLQLDRAPSTDTQYF
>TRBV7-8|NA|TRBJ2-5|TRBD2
TGTGCCAGCAGCTTAGAAGTCCTAGCGGGGGATCAAGAGACCCAGTACTTC
CASSLEVLAGDQETQYF
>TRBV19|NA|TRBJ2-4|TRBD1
TGTGCCAGTACCGGACAGGGGGCAGGAAACATTCAGTACTTC
CASTGQGAGNIQYF
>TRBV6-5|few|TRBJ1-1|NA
TGTGCCAGCAGTCCCGGTGGAGCCACTGAAGCTTTCTTT
CASSPGGATEAFF
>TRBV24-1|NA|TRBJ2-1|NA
TGTGCCACCAGCGGGGAACGCTCCTACAATGAGCAGTTCTTC
CATSGERSYNEQFF
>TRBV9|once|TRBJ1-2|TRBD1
TGTGCCAGCAGCGTAACTCCCGGGACAGGGCCAACTAACTATGGCTACACCTTC
CASSVTPGTGPTNYGYTF
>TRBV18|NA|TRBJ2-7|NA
TGTGCCAGCTCACACGGGACACCCTCCTACGAGCAGTACTTC
CASSHGTPSYEQYF
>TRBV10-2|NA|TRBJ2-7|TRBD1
TGCGCCAGCAATCCAGGGGGCGCCAGCTCCTACGAGCAGTACTTC
CASNPGGASSYEQYF
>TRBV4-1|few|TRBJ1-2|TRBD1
TGCGCCAGCAGCCAAGGTCCAGGGGGACGTGGCTACACCTTC
CASSQGPGGRGYTF
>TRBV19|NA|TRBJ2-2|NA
TGTGCCAGTAGTATTTCCAGAAACACCGGGGAGCTGTTTTTT
CASSISRNTGELFF
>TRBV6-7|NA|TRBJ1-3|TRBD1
TGTGCCAGCAGTTACTCTCCGGGACAGATATCTTGTTCATGCACCATATATTTT
CASSYSPGQISCSCTIYF
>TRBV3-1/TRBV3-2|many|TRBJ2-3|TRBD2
TGTGCCAGCACCGGGAGGCGGAGCACAGATACGCAGTATTTT
CASTGRRSTDTQYF
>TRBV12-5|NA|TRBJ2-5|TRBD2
TGTGCTAGTGGGACGGCGGGGGGCCTCGGGGAGACCCAGTACTTC
CASGTAGGLGETQYF
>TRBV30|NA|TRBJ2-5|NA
TGTGCCTGGAGTGCCCCTTCCCGCGGGACCCAGTACTTC
CAWSAPSRGTQYF
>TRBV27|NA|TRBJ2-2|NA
TGTGCCAGCAGTTTATGGTCGACCACAGGCGGGGAGCTGTTTTTT
CASSLWSTTGGELFF
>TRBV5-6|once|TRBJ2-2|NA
TGTGCCAGCAGCGGAGCCAGGAGGGGCGGGGAGCTGTTTTTT
CASSGARRGGELFF
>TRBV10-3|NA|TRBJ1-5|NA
TGTGCCATCAGTGACAGGTACGACCAGCCCCAGCATTTT
CAISDRYDQPQHF
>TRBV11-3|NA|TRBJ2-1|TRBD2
TGTGCCAGCAGCCCCGATTGGCGGGGGGACTACAATGAGCAGTTCTTC
CASSPDWRGDYNEQFF
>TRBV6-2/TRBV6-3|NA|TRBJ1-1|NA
TGTGCCAGCAGCGTATACTTGAACACTGAAGCTTTCTTT
CASSVYLNTEAFF
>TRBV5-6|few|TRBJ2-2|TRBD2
TGTGCCAGCAGCTGGAGCGTAAGCGGGGGGGCGATCGGGGAGCTGTTTTTT
CASSWSVSGGAIGELFF